This T cell receptor (beta chain) was documented in a study of blood T cell repertoires in COVID-19 (dated by TCRdb to the early 2020s). About the study as a whole: Samples covering the acute and convalescent phases of COVID-19 were provided by collaborators in the United States, Italy and Spain. The material from the prospective study consisted of cDNA or gDNA derived from T cells, B-cell-depleted T cells, or PBMCs. The repertoires were released in a freely available public database meant as a resource for research on the immune response to SARS-CoV-2. The sample metadata nearly always contained a de-identified subject ID, COVID-19 status, age in years and sex. The dataset comprised deeply sampled blood TCRbeta repertoires from subjects exposed to, actively infected with, or recovered from COVID-19. Where available, HLA class I and class II types were obtained from metadata supplied by the sample provider rather than from assay-based typing. The samples were drawn from the first 160 participants of the ongoing ImmuneRACE study and from 1,254 subjects provided by 6 global collaborators. Overall results and qualifications from the work: Clinical and demographic metadata were provided uncurated, with the amount varying by source and participant.

From its cysteine to its phenylalanine, the CDR3 spans 14 amino acids. Only CDR3 DNA is held: 42 bases, read in frame from base 1. The germline V gene yields SGHTA for CDR1 and FQGTGA for CDR2. V is clipped by 0 bases and J by 3 bases, and the sequence between their germline boundaries is 7 bases long. Comment on this clone: The antigen it binds to is not known. Base qualities are not provided; no much larger clone lies one nucleotide away.

Whole blood was collected in K2EDTA tubes by collaborating institutions according to the institutions' own protocols. For TCRbeta analysis, collaborators shipped samples as frozen whole blood, isolated PBMCs, or DNA extracted from either of those sample types. The immunoSEQ Assay, a bias-controlled multiplex PCR, was used to amplify TCRbeta CDR3 regions from genomic DNA. On the study's bioinformatics: The number of nucleated cells in each sample was estimated by amplification of reference gene primers within the assay. To quantify the absolute abundance of each unique TCRbeta CDR3 rearrangement, sequence reads were collapsed and filtered. Productive Simpson clonality was computed per sample as the square root of Simpson's diversity index over productive rearrangements. Held by TCRdb, this immuneACCESS table contains in-frame sequences only and omits some clones. Under half of the omission traces to an unresolved V gene where checked; the cause of the rest is unknown. V and J calls and clone size follow that table, whereas D and trimming were derived from the DNA. In this sample the table shows some 250,000 clones, approximately 83% of which occur a single time. The top ten constitute 4% to 5.5% of the sample.

The sequence joins TRBV7-3 to TRBJ2-3; confidence is insufficient to name the D gene. The source material was peripheral blood. The source is a man between 45 and 60 years old with active or convalescent COVID-19. The sequenced DNA: TGTGCCAGCAGCTTAACGGCCTCGACAGATACGCAGTATTTT. Translation gives CASSLTASTDTQYF. With the portions outside the CDR3 filled from the reference TRBV7-3 and TRBJ2-3 genes, the complete variable region becomes GAGVSQTPSNKVTEKGKYVELRCDPISGHTALYWYRQSLGQGPEFLIYFQGTGAADDSGLPNDRFFAVRPEGSVSTLKIQRTERGDSAVYLCASSLTASTDTQYFGPGTRLTVL.